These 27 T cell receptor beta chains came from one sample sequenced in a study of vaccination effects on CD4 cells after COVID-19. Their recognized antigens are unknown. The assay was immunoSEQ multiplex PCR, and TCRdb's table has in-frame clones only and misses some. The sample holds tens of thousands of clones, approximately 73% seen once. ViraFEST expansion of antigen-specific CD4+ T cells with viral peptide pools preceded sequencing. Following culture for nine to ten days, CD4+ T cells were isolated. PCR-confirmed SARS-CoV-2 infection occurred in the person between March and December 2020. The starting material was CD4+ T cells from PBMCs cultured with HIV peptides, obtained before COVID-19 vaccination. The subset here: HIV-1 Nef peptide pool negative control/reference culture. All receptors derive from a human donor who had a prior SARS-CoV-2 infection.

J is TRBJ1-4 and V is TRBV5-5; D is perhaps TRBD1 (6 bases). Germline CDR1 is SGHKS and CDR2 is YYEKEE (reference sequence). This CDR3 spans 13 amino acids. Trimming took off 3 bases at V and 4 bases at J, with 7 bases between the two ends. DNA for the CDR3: TGTGCCAGCAGCTCGGACAGTAATGAAAAACTGTTTTTT. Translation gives CASSSDSNEKLFF.

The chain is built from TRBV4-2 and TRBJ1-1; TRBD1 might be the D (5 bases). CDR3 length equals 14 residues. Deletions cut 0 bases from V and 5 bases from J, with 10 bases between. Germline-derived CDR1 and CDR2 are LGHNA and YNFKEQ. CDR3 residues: CASSQDGGGTEAFF. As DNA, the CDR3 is TGTGCCAGCAGCCAAGATGGGGGGGGGACTGAAGCTTTCTTT.

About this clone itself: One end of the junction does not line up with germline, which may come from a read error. DNA for the CDR3: TGTGCCAGCAGCCCGAACGACCAAGGGACCCAGTACTTC. This sequence encodes CASSPNDQGTQYF. The chain recombines TRBV9 with TRBJ2-5; D gene uncertain. The germline gives CDR1 SGDLS, CDR2 YYNGEE. The CDR3 covers 13 residues.

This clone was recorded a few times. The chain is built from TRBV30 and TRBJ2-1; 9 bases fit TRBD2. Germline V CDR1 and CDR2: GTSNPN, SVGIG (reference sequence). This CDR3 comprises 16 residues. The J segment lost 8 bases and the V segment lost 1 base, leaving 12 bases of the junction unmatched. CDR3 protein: CAWSGGSGRTGDEQFF. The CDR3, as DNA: TGTGCCTGGAGTGGCGGTAGCGGGAGAACTGGGGATGAGCAGTTCTTC.

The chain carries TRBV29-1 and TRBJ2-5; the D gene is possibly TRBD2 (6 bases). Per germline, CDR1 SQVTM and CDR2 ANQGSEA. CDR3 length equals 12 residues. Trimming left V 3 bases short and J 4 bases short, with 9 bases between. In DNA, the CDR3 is TGCAGCGTTGAGGCGGGGCTAGAGACCCAGTACTTC. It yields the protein CSVEAGLETQYF.

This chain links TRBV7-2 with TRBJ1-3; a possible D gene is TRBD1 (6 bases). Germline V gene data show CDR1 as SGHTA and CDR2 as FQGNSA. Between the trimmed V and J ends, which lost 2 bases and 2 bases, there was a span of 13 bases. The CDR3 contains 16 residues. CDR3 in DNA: TGTGCCAGCAGCTTATTCCGGGGGCACCCTGGAAACACCATATATTTT. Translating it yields CASSLFRGHPGNTIYF.

DNA of the CDR3: TGTGCCAGCTCACAATCAGCGAACACCGGGGAGCTGTTTTTT. Translated: CASSQSANTGELFF. The gene calls are TRBV18 and TRBJ2-2, with no clear D. V was shortened by 4 bases and J by 0 bases, with 6 bases between the two germline ends. The CDR3 contains 14 residues. The germline V gene has CDR1 KGHSH and CDR2 LQKENI. The full variable domain, with the rest looked up from reference TRBV18 and TRBJ2-2, is NAGVMQNPRHLVRRRGQEARLRCSPMKGHSHVYWYRQLPEEGLKFMVYLQKENIIDESGMPKERFSAEFPKEGPSILRIQQVVRGDSAAYFCASSQSANTGELFFGEGSRLTVL.

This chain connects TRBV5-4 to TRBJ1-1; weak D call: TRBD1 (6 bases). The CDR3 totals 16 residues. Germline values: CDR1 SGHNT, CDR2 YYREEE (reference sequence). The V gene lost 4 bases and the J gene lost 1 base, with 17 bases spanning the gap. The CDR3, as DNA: TGTGCCAGCAGCGTCTCAGCAGGACAGCAGAACACTGAAGCTTTCTTT. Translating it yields CASSVSAGQQNTEAFF.

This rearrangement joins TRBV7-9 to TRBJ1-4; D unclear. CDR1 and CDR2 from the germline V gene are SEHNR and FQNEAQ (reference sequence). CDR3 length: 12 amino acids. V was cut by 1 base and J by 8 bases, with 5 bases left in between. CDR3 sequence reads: CASSLEGEKLFF. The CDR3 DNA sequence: TGTGCCAGCAGCTTAGAAGGGGAAAAACTGTTTTTT.

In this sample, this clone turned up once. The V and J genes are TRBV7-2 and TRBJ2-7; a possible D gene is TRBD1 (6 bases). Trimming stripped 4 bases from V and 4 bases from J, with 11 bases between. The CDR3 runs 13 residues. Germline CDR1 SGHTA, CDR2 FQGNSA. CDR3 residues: CASSSGQEYEQYF. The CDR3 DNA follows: TGTGCCAGCAGCTCGGGACAAGAGTACGAGCAGTACTTC.

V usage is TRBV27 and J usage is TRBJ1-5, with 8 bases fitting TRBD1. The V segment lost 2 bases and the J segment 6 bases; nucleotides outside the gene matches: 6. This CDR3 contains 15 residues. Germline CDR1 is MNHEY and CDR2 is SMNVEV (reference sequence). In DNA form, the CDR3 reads TGTGCCAGCAGTTTACGACAGGGGAAAGGTCAGCCCCAGCATTTT. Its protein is CASSLRQGKGQPQHF.

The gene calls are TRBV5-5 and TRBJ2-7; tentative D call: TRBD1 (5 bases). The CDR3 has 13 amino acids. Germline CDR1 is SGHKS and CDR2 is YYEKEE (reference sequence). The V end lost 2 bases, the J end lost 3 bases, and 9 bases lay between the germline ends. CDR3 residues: CASSFFDSYEQYF. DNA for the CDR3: TGTGCCAGCAGCTTTTTTGACAGCTACGAGCAGTACTTC.

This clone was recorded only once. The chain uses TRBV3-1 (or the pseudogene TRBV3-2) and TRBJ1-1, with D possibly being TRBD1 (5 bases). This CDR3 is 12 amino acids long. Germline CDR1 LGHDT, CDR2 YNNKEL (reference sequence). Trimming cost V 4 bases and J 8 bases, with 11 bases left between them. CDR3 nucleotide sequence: TGTGCCAGCAGCCTTGCCCACAGGGAAGCTTTCTTT. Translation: CASSLAHREAFF.

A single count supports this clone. The CDR3: CASSLGHIYGYTF. Written as DNA, the CDR3 is TGTGCCAGCAGCCTAGGGCACATCTATGGCTACACCTTC. The chain has TRBV3-1 (or the pseudogene TRBV3-2) and TRBJ1-2; D not resolved. CDR1 and CDR2 (germline): LGHDT, YNNKEL (reference sequence). V shed 4 bases and J shed 4 bases, with 10 bases lying between them. The CDR3 sequence is 13 residues long.

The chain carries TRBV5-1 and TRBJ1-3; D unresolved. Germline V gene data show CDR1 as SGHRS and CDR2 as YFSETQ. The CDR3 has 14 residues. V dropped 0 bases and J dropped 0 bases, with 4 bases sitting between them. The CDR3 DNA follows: TGCGCCAGCAGCTTGGGCGGCTCTGGAAACACCATATATTTT. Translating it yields CASSLGGSGNTIYF.

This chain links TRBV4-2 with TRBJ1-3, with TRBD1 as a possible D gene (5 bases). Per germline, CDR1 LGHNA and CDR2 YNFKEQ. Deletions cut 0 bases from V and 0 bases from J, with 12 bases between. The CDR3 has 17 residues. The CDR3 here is CASSQEVGGISGNTIYF. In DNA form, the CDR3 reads TGTGCCAGCAGCCAAGAGGTGGGGGGGATCTCTGGAAACACCATATATTTT.

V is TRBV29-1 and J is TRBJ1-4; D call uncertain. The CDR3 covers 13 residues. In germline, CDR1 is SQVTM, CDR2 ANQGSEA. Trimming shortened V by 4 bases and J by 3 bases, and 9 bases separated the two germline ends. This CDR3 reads CSVVWGSNEKLFF. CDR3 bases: TGCAGCGTTGTATGGGGATCTAATGAAAAACTGTTTTTT.

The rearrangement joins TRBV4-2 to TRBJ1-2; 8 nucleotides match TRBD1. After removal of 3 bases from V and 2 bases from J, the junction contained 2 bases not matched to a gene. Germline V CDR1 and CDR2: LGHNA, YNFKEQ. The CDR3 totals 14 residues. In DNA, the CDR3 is TGTGCCAGCAGCCAGAGGACAGGGAACTATGGCTACACCTTC. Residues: CASSQRTGNYGYTF.

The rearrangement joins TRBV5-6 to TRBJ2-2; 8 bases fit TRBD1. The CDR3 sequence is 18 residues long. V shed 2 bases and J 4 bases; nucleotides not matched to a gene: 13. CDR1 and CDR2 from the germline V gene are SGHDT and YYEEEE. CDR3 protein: CASSLGPPGQEVTGELFF. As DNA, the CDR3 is TGTGCCAGCAGCTTAGGGCCGCCGGGACAGGAGGTCACCGGGGAGCTGTTTTTT. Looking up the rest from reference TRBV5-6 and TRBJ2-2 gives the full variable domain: DAGVTQSPTHLIKTRGQQVTLRCSPKSGHDTVSWYQQALGQGPQFIFQYYEEEERQRGNFPDRFSGHQFPNYSSELNVNALLLGDSALYLCASSLGPPGQEVTGELFFGEGSRLTVL.

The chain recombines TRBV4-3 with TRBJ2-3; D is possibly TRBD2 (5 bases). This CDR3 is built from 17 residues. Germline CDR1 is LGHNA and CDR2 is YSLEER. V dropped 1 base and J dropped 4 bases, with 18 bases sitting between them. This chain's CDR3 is CASSQGVVFRGPDTQYF. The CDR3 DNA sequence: TGCGCCAGCAGCCAAGGGGTCGTTTTTCGGGGTCCAGATACGCAGTATTTT.

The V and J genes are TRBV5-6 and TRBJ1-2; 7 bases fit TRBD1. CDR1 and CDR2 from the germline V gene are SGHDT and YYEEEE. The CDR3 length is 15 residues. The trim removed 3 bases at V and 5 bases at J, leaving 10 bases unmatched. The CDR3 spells CASSSRGRASYGYTF. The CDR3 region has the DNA TGTGCCAGCAGCTCCAGGGGGAGGGCCTCTTATGGCTACACCTTC. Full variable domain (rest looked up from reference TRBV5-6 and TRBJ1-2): DAGVTQSPTHLIKTRGQQVTLRCSPKSGHDTVSWYQQALGQGPQFIFQYYEEEERQRGNFPDRFSGHQFPNYSSELNVNALLLGDSALYLCASSSRGRASYGYTFGSGTRLTVV.

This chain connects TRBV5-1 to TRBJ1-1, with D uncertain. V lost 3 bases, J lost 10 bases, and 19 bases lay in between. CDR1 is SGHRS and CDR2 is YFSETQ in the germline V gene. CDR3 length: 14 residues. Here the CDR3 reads CASSSTSPTLGAFF. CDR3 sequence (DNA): TGCGCCAGCAGCTCCACGTCCCCCACCTTAGGAGCTTTCTTT.

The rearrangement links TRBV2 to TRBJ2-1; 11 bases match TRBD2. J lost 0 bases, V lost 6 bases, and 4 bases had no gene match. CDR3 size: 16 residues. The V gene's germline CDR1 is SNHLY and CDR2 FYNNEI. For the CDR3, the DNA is TGTGCCAGCAGAGAACTAGCGGGGGACTCCTACAATGAGCAGTTCTTC. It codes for CASRELAGDSYNEQFF. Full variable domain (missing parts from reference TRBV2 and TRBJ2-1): EPEVTQTPSHQVTQMGQEVILRCVPISNHLYFYWYRQILGQKVEFLVSFYNNEISEKSEIFDDQFSVERPDGSNFTLKIRSTKLEDSAMYFCASRELAGDSYNEQFFGPGTRLTVL.

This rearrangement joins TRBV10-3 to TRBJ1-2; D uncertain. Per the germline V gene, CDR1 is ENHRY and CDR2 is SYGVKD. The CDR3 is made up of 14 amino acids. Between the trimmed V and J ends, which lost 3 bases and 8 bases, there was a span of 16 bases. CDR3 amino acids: CAISEGPRPRGYTF. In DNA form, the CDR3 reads TGTGCCATCAGTGAAGGCCCCCGACCACGCGGCTACACCTTC.

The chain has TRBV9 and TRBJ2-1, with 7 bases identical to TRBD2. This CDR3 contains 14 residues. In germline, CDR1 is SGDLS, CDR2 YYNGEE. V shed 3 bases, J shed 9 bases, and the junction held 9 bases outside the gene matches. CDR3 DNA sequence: TGTGCCAGCAGCGCCCCGGGGACTAATGGTGAGCAGTTCTTC. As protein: CASSAPGTNGEQFF. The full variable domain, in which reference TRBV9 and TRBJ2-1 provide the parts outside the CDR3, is DSGVTQTPKHLITATGQRVTLRCSPRSGDLSVYWYQQSLDQGLQFLIQYYNGEERAKGNILERFSAQQFPDLHSELNLSSLELGDSALYFCASSAPGTNGEQFFGPGTRLTVL.

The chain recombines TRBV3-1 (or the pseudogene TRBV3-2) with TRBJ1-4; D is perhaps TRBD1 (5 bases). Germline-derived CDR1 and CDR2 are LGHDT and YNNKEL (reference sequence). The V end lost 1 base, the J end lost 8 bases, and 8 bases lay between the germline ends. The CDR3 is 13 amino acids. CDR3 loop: CASSQVEGEKLFF. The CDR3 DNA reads TGTGCCAGCAGCCAAGTTGAGGGGGAAAAACTGTTTTTT.

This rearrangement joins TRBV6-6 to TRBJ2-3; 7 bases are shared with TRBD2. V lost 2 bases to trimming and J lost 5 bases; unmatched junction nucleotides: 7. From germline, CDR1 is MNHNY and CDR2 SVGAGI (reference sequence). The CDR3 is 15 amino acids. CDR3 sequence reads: CASSYGGGSVDTQYF. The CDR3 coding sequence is TGTGCCAGCAGTTACGGGGGGGGGTCGGTAGATACGCAGTATTTT.